The 5 T cell receptor beta chains listed next were all sequenced from one sample in a study of blood T cells in healthy people across ages. A second about 6 to 12 cycle PCR used barcoded and J-beta primers. TCRdb independently ran MiXCR on the 5' RACE reads; one entry per CDR3 protein. The sample consists of fewer than 1,200,000 distinct CDR3 sequences, approximately 25% of them appearing once. These data are also associated with another study on T cells of mothers and their children.

Sequencing was carried out using blood. The receptors derive from a girl aged 2-10 years in good health.

This clonotype came up a few times. The chain has TRBV7-9 and TRBJ1-2; a weak D match, TRBD1 (6 bases). Germline assignment: CDR1 SEHNR and CDR2 FQNEAQ (reference sequence). This CDR3 spans 13 amino acids. The germline V and J ends were trimmed by 5 bases and 4 bases, with 11 bases remaining between them. The CDR3 DNA reads as TGTGCCAGCAGCAGGGGACACCTCTATGGCTACACCTTC. Protein product: CASSRGHLYGYTF.

The table lists this clonotype with a few counts. The V call is TRBV10-3, the J call TRBJ2-5, with TRBD2 matching 8 bases. The tail of the sequence fits TRBJ2-1 better, so the J call may be wrong. CDR3 size: 16 residues. Germline V gene sequence: CDR1 ENHRY, CDR2 SYGVKD. The CDR3 loop reads CAISESDSGSHDEQFF. CDR3 DNA: TGTGCCATCAGTGAGTCCGACAGCGGGAGTCACGATGAGCAGTTCTTC.

Only a few counts were recorded for this clonotype. This chain uses TRBV9 with TRBJ1-2; D not certain. Trimming shortened V by 4 bases and J by 6 bases, and 10 bases separated the two germline ends. Germline V lookup: CDR1 SGDLS, CDR2 YYNGEE. The CDR3 has 12 amino acids. The CDR3: CASSTSEHGYTF. CDR3 nucleotides: TGTGCCAGCAGCACCTCGGAGCATGGCTACACCTTC.

V is TRBV4-2 and J is TRBJ2-1; 10 bases fit TRBD2. Per germline, CDR1 LGHNA and CDR2 YNFKEQ. The ends lost 4 bases at V and 7 bases at J; junction bases unmatched: 7. The CDR3 has 15 amino acids. The CDR3 DNA follows: TGTGCCAGCAGCCTCCCCAGCGGGGGGGCGAATGAGCAGTTCTTC. As protein: CASSLPSGGANEQFF.

This clonotype was recorded once. The V call is TRBV5-1, the J call TRBJ1-4, with D unclear. The CDR3 runs 17 residues. The germline V gene encodes CDR1 SGHRS and CDR2 YFSETQ. V was shortened by 0 bases and J by 5 bases, with 17 bases between the two germline ends. This chain's CDR3 is CASSLERVTRGNEKLFF. CDR3 DNA sequence: TGCGCCAGCAGCTTGGAGAGGGTAACGCGAGGAAATGAAAAACTGTTTTTT. The variable domain in full, completed from reference TRBV5-1 and TRBJ1-4, reads KAGVTQTPRYLIKTRGQQVTLSCSPISGHRSVSWYQQTPGQGLQFLFEYFSETQRNKGNFPGRFSGRQFSNSRSEMNVSTLELGDSALYLCASSLERVTRGNEKLFFGSGTQLSVL.